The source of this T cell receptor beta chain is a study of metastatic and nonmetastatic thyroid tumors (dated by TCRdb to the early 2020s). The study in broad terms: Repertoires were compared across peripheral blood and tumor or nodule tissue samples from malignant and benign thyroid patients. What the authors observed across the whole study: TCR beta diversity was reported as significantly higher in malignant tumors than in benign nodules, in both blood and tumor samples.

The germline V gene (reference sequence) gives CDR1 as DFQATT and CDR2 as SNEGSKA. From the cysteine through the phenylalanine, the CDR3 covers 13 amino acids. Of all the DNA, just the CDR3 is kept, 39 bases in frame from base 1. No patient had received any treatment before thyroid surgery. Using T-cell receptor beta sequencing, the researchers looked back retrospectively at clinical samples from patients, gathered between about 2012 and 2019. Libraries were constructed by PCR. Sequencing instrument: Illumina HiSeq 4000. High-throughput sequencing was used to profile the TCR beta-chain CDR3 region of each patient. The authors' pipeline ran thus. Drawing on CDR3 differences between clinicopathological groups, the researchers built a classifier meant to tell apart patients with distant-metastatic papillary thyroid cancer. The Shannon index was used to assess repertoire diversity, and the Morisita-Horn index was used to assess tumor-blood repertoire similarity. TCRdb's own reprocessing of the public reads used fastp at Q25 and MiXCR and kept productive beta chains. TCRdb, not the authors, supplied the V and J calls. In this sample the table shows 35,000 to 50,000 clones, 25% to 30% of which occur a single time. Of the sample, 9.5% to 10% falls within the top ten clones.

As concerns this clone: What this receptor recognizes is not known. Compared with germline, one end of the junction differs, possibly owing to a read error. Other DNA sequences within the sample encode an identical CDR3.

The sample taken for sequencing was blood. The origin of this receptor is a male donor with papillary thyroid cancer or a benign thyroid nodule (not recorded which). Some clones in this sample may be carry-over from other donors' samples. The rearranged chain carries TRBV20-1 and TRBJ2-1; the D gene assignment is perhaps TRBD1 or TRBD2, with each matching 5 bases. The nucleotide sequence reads TGTAGTGCCCAACCTGGGGGTGCCATGGATTTGTTCTTC. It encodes CSAQPGGAMDLFF.